Presented here are 23 T cell receptor beta chains from one specimen sequenced in a study of cytomegalovirus exposure and HLA in healthy donors. Assay used: immunoSEQ multiplex PCR; TCRdb lists only in-frame clones, some missing. The sample yields around 120,000 clones, about 90% seen once. Sequencing used PBMCs. Every receptor here comes from a woman under 30 in good health and CMV-seronegative.

This sequence joins TRBV7-9 and TRBJ1-5, with TRBD1 matching 9 bases. J was trimmed by 4 bases and V by 5 bases; bases with no gene match: 6. The germline CDR1 and CDR2 sequences are SEHNR and FQNEAQ (reference sequence). The CDR3 runs 15 residues. CDR3 sequence: CASSPGQGENQPQHF. CDR3 DNA sequence: TGTGCCAGCAGCCCGGGACAGGGAGAAAATCAGCCCCAGCATTTT.

The V gene is TRBV19, the J gene TRBJ2-3; tentatively, D is TRBD2 (6 bases). In germline, CDR1 is LNHDA, CDR2 SQIVND (reference sequence). The CDR3 sequence is 14 residues long. V was pared by 3 bases and J by 6 bases, with 13 bases between. The CDR3 bases are TGTGCCAGTAGTATCCGGGGGAGCATGGATACGCAGTATTTT. Translated, it gives CASSIRGSMDTQYF.

This chain joins TRBV13 and TRBJ1-5; unclear D gene. The CDR3 extends over 12 amino acids. The germline CDR1 and CDR2 sequences are PRHDT and FYEKMQ (reference sequence). The ends were cut back, 5 bases at V and 4 bases at J, with 6 bases in the middle. This CDR3 reads CASSPRNQPQHF. In nucleotides, the CDR3 is TGTGCCAGCAGCCCCAGAAATCAGCCCCAGCATTTT.

The rearrangement joins TRBV25-1 to TRBJ1-6; maybe TRBD1 (6 bases). V was trimmed by 2 bases and J by 7 bases, leaving 12 bases between them. CDR3 size: 15 residues. Per germline, CDR1 MGHDK and CDR2 SYGVNS. In DNA form, the CDR3 reads TGTGCCAGCAGTGAACGGGGGGCAGGGAATTCACCCCTCCACTTT. This gives the protein CASSERGAGNSPLHF.

This rearrangement joins TRBV15 to TRBJ2-5; possibly TRBD1 for D (5 bases). V gave up 2 bases and J gave up 3 bases, with 16 bases separating them. This CDR3 is built from 16 residues. The V gene's germline CDR1 is LNHNV and CDR2 YYDKDF (reference sequence). Here the CDR3 reads CATSRPQDTLKETQYF. The CDR3 DNA reads TGTGCCACCAGCAGACCGCAGGACACATTAAAAGAGACCCAGTACTTC.

The chain uses TRBV29-1 and TRBJ2-5, with 7 bases matching TRBD2. The CDR3 is 15 amino acids. The V gene's germline CDR1 is SQVTM and CDR2 ANQGSEA. Trimming cost V 4 bases and J 4 bases; bases outside gene matches: 12. This chain's CDR3 is CSVGGLGASGETQYF. As DNA, the CDR3 is TGCAGCGTTGGGGGGTTAGGGGCTAGCGGAGAGACCCAGTACTTC.

This sequence joins TRBV7-6 and TRBJ2-5; 14 bases agree with TRBD2. Trimming at V came to 3 bases and at J to 5 bases, leaving 5 bases not matched to a gene. CDR3 length: 16 amino acids. Germline V gives CDR1 SGHVS, CDR2 FNYEAQ. This CDR3 is CASSFGTSGSRETQYF. CDR3 coding DNA: TGTGCCAGCAGCTTCGGGACTAGCGGGAGCCGGGAGACCCAGTACTTC.

The genes are TRBV7-9 and TRBJ2-7; D gene ambiguous. Trimming pared 2 bases from V and 0 bases from J, leaving 5 bases between. The CDR3 runs to 13 residues. Germline loops: CDR1 SEHNR, CDR2 FQNEAQ (reference sequence). CDR3 bases: TGTGCCAGCAGCTTAACAGCCTCCTACGAGCAGTACTTC. Encoded protein: CASSLTASYEQYF.

This clone came up once. V and J are TRBV28 and TRBJ1-4; no reliable D call. This CDR3 comprises 15 residues. Trimming shortened V by 1 base and J by 0 bases, and 6 bases separated the two germline ends. Germline CDR1 reads MDHEN; CDR2 reads SYDVKM. The CDR3 here is CASSLFRTTNEKLFF. The CDR3 nucleotides read TGTGCCAGCAGTTTATTTCGTACAACTAATGAAAAACTGTTTTTT. Complete variable domain (other parts from reference TRBV28 and TRBJ1-4): DVKVTQSSRYLVKRTGEKVFLECVQDMDHENMFWYRQDPGLGLRLIYFSYDVKMKEKGDIPEGYSVSREKKERFSLILESASTNQTSMYLCASSLFRTTNEKLFFGSGTQLSVL.

The CDR3 region has the DNA TGTGCCAGCAGCTTAGAAGCGGGAGCGGGGTACGAGCAGTACTTC. This encodes CASSLEAGAGYEQYF. The chain recombines TRBV7-2 with TRBJ2-7; 8 nucleotides align to TRBD2. The germline V gene has CDR1 SGHTA and CDR2 FQGNSA. CDR3 size: 15 residues. Unmatched junction bases numbered 6, after V lost 1 base and J lost 4 bases.

The chain joins TRBV30 to TRBJ1-1; 10 positions match TRBD1. The CDR3 contains 16 residues. J lost 2 bases, V lost 2 bases, and 8 bases had no gene match. The V gene's germline CDR1 is GTSNPN and CDR2 SVGIG (reference sequence). CDR3 DNA: TGTGCCTGGAGTATGGGACAGGGGTTTTTTAACACTGAAGCTTTCTTT. Protein sequence: CAWSMGQGFFNTEAFF. The whole variable domain, filled in from reference TRBV30 and TRBJ1-1, reads SQTIHQWPATLVQPVGSPLSLECTVEGTSNPNLYWYRQAAGRGLQLLFYSVGIGQISSEVPQNLSASRPQDRQFILSSKKLLLSDSGFYLCAWSMGQGFFNTEAFFGQGTRLTVV.

Concerning this clone: The sample has other DNA sequences that encode this CDR3 too. The chain joins TRBV9 to TRBJ1-1; a possible D gene is TRBD1 (5 bases). Trimming cost V 3 bases and J 3 bases, with 12 bases left between them. The CDR3 has 14 residues. Germline V gene data show CDR1 as SGDLS and CDR2 as YYNGEE. As DNA, the CDR3 is TGTGCCAGCAGCGCTCAAACAGGAGACACTGAAGCTTTCTTT. Its translation: CASSAQTGDTEAFF.

The genes are TRBV6-1 and TRBJ2-3; 9 positions agree with TRBD2. V was clipped by 2 bases and J by 0 bases; unmatched bases: 3. The length of the CDR3 is 16 residues. Per the germline V gene, CDR1 is MNHNS and CDR2 is SASEGT. CDR3 nucleotides: TGTGCCAGCAGTGAATACAGCGGGAGGAGCACAGATACGCAGTATTTT. Translated: CASSEYSGRSTDTQYF.

V and J are TRBV7-2 and TRBJ2-7, with D perhaps matching TRBD2 (6 bases). V gave up 1 base and J gave up 4 bases, with 14 bases separating them. This CDR3 region has 15 residues. Germline values: CDR1 SGHTA, CDR2 FQGNSA. This chain's CDR3 is CASSLEAGSWYEQYF. The CDR3 DNA follows: TGTGCCAGCAGCTTAGAGGCCGGGAGCTGGTACGAGCAGTACTTC.

The J gene is TRBJ2-7, the V gene TRBV7-2; TRBD1 agrees at 9 bases. V shed 4 bases, J shed 4 bases, and the junction held 5 bases outside the gene matches. Germline CDR1 is SGHTA and CDR2 is FQGNSA. This CDR3 has 14 residues. The CDR3: CASSWGQGRYEQYF. CDR3 coding DNA: TGTGCCAGCAGCTGGGGACAGGGAAGGTACGAGCAGTACTTC.

As concerns this clone: The germline gene is not matched at one end of the junction; a read error may be the cause. V gene TRBV5-5 combines with J gene TRBJ1-1; D remains unclear. Germline CDR1 is SGHKS and CDR2 is YYEKEE (reference sequence). This CDR3 has 12 amino acids. DNA of the CDR3: TGTGCCAGCAGCTTACTCCCCACTGGAGCTTTCTTT. Encoded protein: CASSLLPTGAFF.

The V call is TRBV6-1, the J call TRBJ1-5, with a possible D match to TRBD1 (6 bases). V dropped 4 bases and J dropped 3 bases, with 19 bases sitting between them. The CDR3 has 17 residues. CDR1 is MNHNS, CDR2 SASEGT, per germline. CDR3 sequence (DNA): TGTGCCAGCAGTGTAAGACAGGTTCTTCGGGACAATCAGCCCCAGCATTTT. Its protein is CASSVRQVLRDNQPQHF.

CDR3 bases: TGTGCCAGCAGTTTTTTGGCGGGAGGCCGCTCCTACGAGCAGTACTTC. Its translation: CASSFLAGGRSYEQYF. The rearrangement links TRBV28 to TRBJ2-7, with 8 bases lining up with TRBD2. CDR1 and CDR2 (germline): MDHEN, SYDVKM. The CDR3 is 16 amino acids. The V segment lost 3 bases and the J segment 0 bases; nucleotides outside the gene matches: 7.

The genes are TRBV27 and TRBJ2-3, with TRBD2 matching over 10 bases. V lost 1 base and J lost 2; bases outside the gene matches: 9. Germline CDR1 MNHEY, CDR2 SMNVEV (reference sequence). This CDR3 is 18 amino acids long. CDR3: CASSLFSSGRYPTDTQYF. The DNA for the CDR3 is TGTGCCAGCAGTTTATTCTCTAGCGGGAGATACCCCACAGATACGCAGTATTTT.

The chain couples TRBV30 to TRBJ2-7, with D maybe TRBD1 (6 bases). The CDR3 length is 13 residues. Germline-derived CDR1 and CDR2 are GTSNPN and SVGIG (reference sequence). V dropped 1 base and J dropped 4 bases, with 11 bases sitting between them. CDR3 sequence: CAWSAGTLYEQYF. The CDR3 bases are TGTGCCTGGAGTGCTGGGACATTGTACGAGCAGTACTTC.

CDR3 protein: CAGEGDHGYTF. The CDR3, as DNA: TGTGCCGGGGAGGGAGACCATGGCTACACCTTC. The rearrangement uses TRBV30 and TRBJ1-2; D not certain. Deletions cut 8 bases from V and 6 bases from J, with 13 bases between. The CDR3 length is 11 residues. Per the germline V gene, CDR1 is GTSNPN and CDR2 is SVGIG (reference sequence).

This chain uses TRBV7-2 with TRBJ1-2; the D gene is possibly TRBD1 (5 bases). Germline V gene sequence: CDR1 SGHTA, CDR2 FQGNSA. The CDR3 loop spans 13 amino acids. Trimming shortened V by 5 bases and J by 3 bases, and 10 bases separated the two germline ends. The CDR3 DNA is TGTGCCAGCAGCCCAAGCAGGGACTATGGCTACACCTTC. It is translated as CASSPSRDYGYTF.

The chain links TRBV7-3 to TRBJ1-1; a weak D match, TRBD1 (5 bases). The CDR3 covers 13 residues. Germline CDR1 SGHTA, CDR2 FQGTGA. V shed 2 bases and J shed 1 base, with 5 bases lying between them. CDR3: CASSLQGNTEAFF. CDR3 sequence (DNA): TGTGCCAGCAGCTTACAGGGGAACACTGAAGCTTTCTTT.